Listed below are T cell receptor beta chains from one sample, sequenced in a study of chemoradiotherapy in HPV16-positive cancers. TCRdb keeps only in-frame clones here, not all; method: immunoSEQ multiplex PCR. Among roughly 3,000 clones listed, over 70% were seen once. This sample comprised tumor tissue, obtained from a patient who underwent chemoradiotherapy. The receptors come from a human donor with HPV-associated anogenital cancer. The CDR3 runs from the conserved cysteine through the conserved F or W. Fields, in order: V gene, clone size, D gene, J gene, CDR3 DNA, CDR3 protein. A D gene is named only where the DNA matches it firmly. For some rows the clone size is stated as once, few or many, or as a class when expanded; others skip it.

v_call: TRBV6-6; clone_size: NA; d_call: TRBD1; j_call: TRBJ1-6; cdr3_nt: TGTGCCAGCACGGACGGGACAGGGCTTTCACCCCTCCACTTT; cdr3_aa: CASTDGTGLSPLHF
v_call: TRBV7-2; clone_size: NA; d_call: NA; j_call: TRBJ1-5; cdr3_nt: TGTGCCAGCAGCTTCCAGGGAAGACAGCCCCAGCATTTT; cdr3_aa: CASSFQGRQPQHF
v_call: TRBV19; clone_size: few; d_call: NA; j_call: TRBJ1-1; cdr3_nt: TGTGCCAGTAGTATGGGATACGGCACTGAAGCTTTCTTT; cdr3_aa: CASSMGYGTEAFF
v_call: TRBV28; clone_size: NA; d_call: NA; j_call: TRBJ2-6; cdr3_nt: TGTGCCAGCAGTTTAGAGTCGTCAGCATCTGGGGCCAACGTCCTGACTTTC; cdr3_aa: CASSLESSASGANVLTF
v_call: TRBV10-3; clone_size: NA; d_call: NA; j_call: TRBJ2-7; cdr3_nt: TGTGCCAGCACGGGACAAACCTACGAGCAGTACTTC; cdr3_aa: CASTGQTYEQYF
v_call: TRBV7-2; clone_size: NA; d_call: NA; j_call: TRBJ1-4; cdr3_nt: TGTGCCAGCAGCTTAGCGGTAAATGAAAAACTGTTTTTT; cdr3_aa: CASSLAVNEKLFF
v_call: TRBV19; clone_size: NA; d_call: TRBD1; j_call: TRBJ2-3; cdr3_nt: TGTGCCACCTACGAACGACAGGGGGGTACGCAGTATTTT; cdr3_aa: CATYERQGGTQYF
v_call: TRBV6-5; clone_size: NA; d_call: NA; j_call: TRBJ1-6; cdr3_nt: TGTGCCAGCTTCGAACGTGGCGGGAATTCACCCCTCCACTTT; cdr3_aa: CASFERGGNSPLHF
v_call: TRBV29-1; clone_size: NA; d_call: NA; j_call: TRBJ2-7; cdr3_nt: TGCAGCGGAGACAGGGCGGGAGAGCAGTACTTC; cdr3_aa: CSGDRAGEQYF
v_call: TRBV5-5; clone_size: NA; d_call: TRBD1; j_call: TRBJ2-2; cdr3_nt: TGTGCCAGCAGCTTGTGGACAGGATACACCGGGGAGCTGTTTTTT; cdr3_aa: CASSLWTGYTGELFF
v_call: TRBV6-5; clone_size: NA; d_call: NA; j_call: TRBJ2-7; cdr3_nt: TGTGCCAGCAGTCCAGACCGCAGCTCCTACGAGCAGTACTTC; cdr3_aa: CASSPDRSSYEQYF
v_call: TRBV7-3; clone_size: NA; d_call: NA; j_call: TRBJ1-1; cdr3_nt: TGTGCCAGCAGCTTAGTGTCAGGGCCGAACACTGAAGCTTTCTTT; cdr3_aa: CASSLVSGPNTEAFF
v_call: TRBV4-2; clone_size: once; d_call: TRBD2; j_call: TRBJ2-5; cdr3_nt: TGTGCCAGCAGCCAAAAACTAGCGGAGGGGGACGAGACCCAGTACTTC; cdr3_aa: CASSQKLAEGDETQYF
v_call: TRBV25-1; clone_size: few; d_call: NA; j_call: TRBJ1-3; cdr3_nt: TGTGCCAGCAGTGGAGCTGGAAACACCATATATTTT; cdr3_aa: CASSGAGNTIYF
v_call: TRBV7-9; clone_size: NA; d_call: NA; j_call: TRBJ2-5; cdr3_nt: TGTGCCAGCAGCTTAAACGGCGGGGCCGCGGAGACCCAGTACTTC; cdr3_aa: CASSLNGGAAETQYF
v_call: TRBV9; clone_size: NA; d_call: TRBD2; j_call: TRBJ2-1; cdr3_nt: TGTGCCAGCAGCGTAGGGCTAGCGGGGGTACCCAATGAGCAGTTCTTC; cdr3_aa: CASSVGLAGVPNEQFF
v_call: TRBV19; clone_size: NA; d_call: NA; j_call: TRBJ2-5; cdr3_nt: TGTGCCAGTAGTATCATAGGCTTCGAGACCCAGTACTTC; cdr3_aa: CASSIIGFETQYF
v_call: TRBV7-2; clone_size: NA; d_call: TRBD2; j_call: TRBJ2-1; cdr3_nt: TGTGCCAGCAGCGCAACTAGCGGGCAGGGCAATGAGCAGTTCTTC; cdr3_aa: CASSATSGQGNEQFF
v_call: TRBV10-3; clone_size: few; d_call: NA; j_call: TRBJ2-7; cdr3_nt: TGTGCCATCAGTGAACGCTCCCTCTCCTACGAGCAGTACTTC; cdr3_aa: CAISERSLSYEQYF
v_call: TRBV6-6; clone_size: NA; d_call: TRBD1; j_call: TRBJ1-2; cdr3_nt: TGTGCCAGCAGAACCGGGACAGGGACCCATGGCTACACCTTC; cdr3_aa: CASRTGTGTHGYTF
v_call: TRBV19; clone_size: NA; d_call: TRBD2; j_call: TRBJ2-7; cdr3_nt: TGTGCCAGTCCCTACCCGCGAGGGAGGGCAACGGGCGAGCAGTACTTC; cdr3_aa: CASPYPRGRATGEQYF